The 26 T cell receptor beta chains in this list originate from one sample, sequenced in a study of T-cell reconstitution after alpha-beta-depleted transplantation in children. Unique molecular identifiers featured in how the TCRbeta library was prepared. From the PCR reads, TCRdb called clonotypes with MiXCR, one entry per CDR3 protein. Here the sample spans hundreds of thousands of distinct CDR3 sequences, roughly 23% being singletons. Sequenced here: PBMCs, sampled before TCRalphabeta/CD19-depleted stem cell transplant. These receptors were collected from a girl aged 2-15 years with Fanconi anemia, due to receive a stem cell transplant.

This clonotype came up a few times. The rearrangement links TRBV7-8 to TRBJ2-7; possibly TRBD1 for D (5 bases). Germline V CDR1 and CDR2: SGHVS, FQNEAQ. V was trimmed by 3 bases and J by 2 bases, leaving 14 bases between them. The CDR3 has 15 amino acids. The CDR3 DNA follows: TGTGCCAGCAGCTTGGGGCCAGGACAACCCTACGAGCAGTACTTC. Encoded protein: CASSLGPGQPYEQYF.

V is TRBV25-1 and J is TRBJ1-1; 7 bases are a match to TRBD1. The CDR3 covers 13 residues. J gave up 4 bases and V 5 bases, and 4 bases lay outside the gene matches. Per germline, CDR1 MGHDK and CDR2 SYGVNS. The CDR3 DNA follows: TGTGCCAGCAGTCAGACAGGGAGCACTGAAGCTTTCTTT. Translation gives CASSQTGSTEAFF.

The chain uses TRBV9 and TRBJ2-7; a possible D gene is TRBD1 (6 bases). Trimming took off 3 bases at V and 0 bases at J, with 10 bases between the two ends. CDR3 size: 14 residues. The V gene's germline CDR1 is SGDLS and CDR2 YYNGEE. The CDR3 spells CASSADSRSYEQYF. The CDR3 DNA reads as TGTGCCAGCAGCGCGGACAGTCGCTCCTACGAGCAGTACTTC.

This clonotype showed up just a few times. The chain joins TRBV29-1 to TRBJ1-2; D perhaps matches TRBD1 (5 bases). CDR3 length equals 13 residues. Deletions cut 0 bases from V and 5 bases from J, with 10 bases between. The germline V gene encodes CDR1 SQVTM and CDR2 ANQGSEA. The CDR3 protein is CSVEDGHPYGYTF. The CDR3 bases are TGCAGCGTTGAAGATGGACACCCATATGGCTACACCTTC.

The chain joins TRBV28 to TRBJ2-7, with TRBD1 matching 7 bases. Germline loops: CDR1 MDHEN, CDR2 SYDVKM. The CDR3 length is 16 residues. J was trimmed by 0 bases and V by 3 bases; bases with no gene match: 8. The chain's CDR3 is CASSFEGASSSYEQYF. In DNA, the CDR3 is TGTGCCAGCAGTTTCGAGGGGGCGAGTAGCTCCTACGAGCAGTACTTC. Variable domain in full (rest from reference TRBV28 and TRBJ2-7): DVKVTQSSRYLVKRTGEKVFLECVQDMDHENMFWYRQDPGLGLRLIYFSYDVKMKEKGDIPEGYSVSREKKERFSLILESASTNQTSMYLCASSFEGASSSYEQYFGPGTRLTVT.

This clonotype came up many times. This chain joins TRBV5-4 and TRBJ2-1, with D unclear. Trimming stripped 5 bases from V and 0 bases from J, with 15 bases between. The CDR3 covers 16 residues. Germline V gene lookup returns CDR1 SGHNT and CDR2 YYREEE (reference sequence). CDR3 bases: TGTGCCAGCAGTTGGGCGGCGAGCAGCTCCTACAATGAGCAGTTCTTC. Protein product: CASSWAASSSYNEQFF.

The J gene is TRBJ2-7, the V gene TRBV20-1, with 12 bases that match TRBD2. CDR1 DFQATT and CDR2 SNEGSKA come from the germline V gene (reference sequence). The CDR3 covers 16 residues. The V segment lost 6 bases and the J segment 9 bases; nucleotides outside the gene matches: 18. The CDR3 region has the DNA TGCAGTGCCCCGTACAGACCGGGACTAGCGGGTTCCGTGCAGTACTTC. Its protein is CSAPYRPGLAGSVQYF.

The chain joins TRBV20-1 to TRBJ2-1, with D perhaps matching TRBD1 (6 bases). V lost 5 bases, J lost 7 bases, and 21 bases lay in between. Germline CDR1 reads DFQATT; CDR2 reads SNEGSKA (reference sequence). The CDR3 totals 15 residues. DNA for the CDR3: TGCAGTGCTTCCTTCACGCCGGACAGACAGAATGAGCAGTTCTTC. Its protein product is CSASFTPDRQNEQFF.

This clonotype was picked up a small number of times. The chain has TRBV29-1 and TRBJ1-1; unclear D gene. This CDR3 contains 14 residues. Germline V CDR1 and CDR2: SQVTM, ANQGSEA. The V end lost 2 bases, the J end lost 5 bases, and 15 bases lay between the germline ends. CDR3 sequence (DNA): TGCAGCGTTGAAAGCCCATCAAGCGGGACTGAAGCTTTCTTT. Protein: CSVESPSSGTEAFF.

This clonotype showed up just a few times. V is TRBV21-1 and J is TRBJ2-1; TRBD2, the table's D call, lacks a check against the DNA. TRBV21-1 is noted as a pseudogene. The CDR3 runs to 19 residues. CDR3 sequence: CASSPTGKSSGSFYNEQFF. Here the CDR3 DNA reads TGTGCCAGCAGCCCTACGGGGAAGTCTAGCGGGAGTTTCTACAATGAGCAGTTCTTC.

This sequence joins TRBV20-1 and TRBJ2-1, with a possible D match to TRBD2 (5 bases). The CDR3 totals 13 residues. Trimming removed 5 bases at V and 7 bases at J, with 15 bases between. Per germline, CDR1 DFQATT and CDR2 SNEGSKA (reference sequence). The DNA of the CDR3 is TGCAGTGCTTCAAGGACTGGTCGGAATGAGCAGTTCTTC. Amino acid sequence: CSASRTGRNEQFF.

At least ten counts were recorded for this clonotype. The V gene is TRBV20-1, the J gene TRBJ2-1, with 11 nucleotides matching TRBD2. The V and J ends lost 3 bases and 7 bases, in that order; junction bases with no gene match: 5. Germline V gene data show CDR1 as DFQATT and CDR2 as SNEGSKA (reference sequence). CDR3 length: 14 residues. CDR3 nucleotide sequence: TGCAGTGCTAGCGGACTAGCGGGCCTTAATGAGCAGTTCTTC. Translated, it gives CSASGLAGLNEQFF.

The chain uses TRBV6-1 and TRBJ2-7, with 7 bases lining up with TRBD1. Germline trimming cut 5 bases from V and 0 bases from J; bases unmatched to any gene: 7. The CDR3 contains 15 residues. Germline CDR1 MNHNS, CDR2 SASEGT. In DNA form, the CDR3 reads TGTGCCAGCAGTATTTACAGGGGAAGCTCCTACGAGCAGTACTTC. It is translated as CASSIYRGSSYEQYF.

V and J are TRBV7-2 and TRBJ1-1; D gene unclear. Germline V CDR1 and CDR2: SGHTA, FQGNSA. Between the trimmed V and J ends, which lost 3 bases and 4 bases, there was a span of 6 bases. There are 12 residues in the CDR3. For the CDR3, the DNA is TGTGCCAGCAGCTTCGGGTTCACTGAAGCTTTCTTT. Translation: CASSFGFTEAFF.

This chain links TRBV29-1 with TRBJ2-3; the D gene could be TRBD1 or TRBD2 (5 bases each). Per the germline V gene, CDR1 is SQVTM and CDR2 is ANQGSEA. The CDR3 has 15 amino acids. Deletions cut 2 bases from V and 1 base from J, with 13 bases between. CDR3 sequence reads: CSVEKVGVGTDTQYF. The CDR3 region has the DNA TGCAGCGTTGAAAAGGTGGGGGTTGGCACAGATACGCAGTATTTT.

This clonotype occurred many times. The V gene is TRBV29-1, the J gene TRBJ2-1; D gene uncertain. The V end was cut by 4 bases, the J end by 13 bases, with 11 bases between. Germline V CDR1 and CDR2: SQVTM, ANQGSEA. This CDR3 region has 10 residues. The CDR3: CSVVGNTQFF. The CDR3, as DNA: TGCAGCGTTGTGGGTAATACCCAGTTCTTC.

The rearrangement links TRBV11-2 to TRBJ1-1; D gene uncertain. There are 12 residues in the CDR3. V gave up 0 bases and J gave up 11 bases, with 10 bases separating them. CDR1 is SGHAT, CDR2 FQNNGV, per germline. Here the CDR3 reads CASSLEIWGAFF. The CDR3 DNA reads as TGTGCCAGCAGCTTAGAGATCTGGGGTGCTTTCTTT. Drawing the rest from reference TRBV11-2 and TRBJ1-1, the complete variable domain is EAGVAQSPRYKIIEKRQSVAFWCNPISGHATLYWYQQILGQGPKLLIQFQNNGVVDDSQLPKDRFSAERLKGVDSTLKIQPAKLEDSAVYLCASSLEIWGAFFGQGTRLTVV.

This clonotype was found many times. This rearrangement joins TRBV27 to TRBJ2-7, with 12 positions matching TRBD1. This CDR3 is 15 amino acids long. V dropped 2 bases and J dropped 5; count of bases not matched to a gene: 4. Germline V gene data show CDR1 as MNHEY and CDR2 as SMNVEV (reference sequence). CDR3 bases: TGTGCCAGCAGTTTAGGGGGACAGGGGGCGGACGAGCAGTACTTC. This gives the protein CASSLGGQGADEQYF.

This clonotype was picked up many times. The CDR3: CSVSVLRGGEQYF. CDR3 sequence (DNA): TGCAGCGTTTCCGTACTCCGGGGGGGGGAGCAGTACTTC. The chain recombines TRBV29-1 with TRBJ2-7; 8 nucleotides align to TRBD2. The CDR3 has 13 residues. Unmatched junction bases numbered 10, after V lost 5 bases and J lost 7 bases. CDR1 and CDR2 from the germline V gene are SQVTM and ANQGSEA.

This clonotype was seen a few times. The rearrangement joins TRBV29-1 to TRBJ2-1; 9 bases line up with TRBD1. The CDR3 contains 16 residues. Germline loops: CDR1 SQVTM, CDR2 ANQGSEA. V lost 3 bases, J lost 3 bases, and 9 bases stayed unmatched. The CDR3 is CSVDQSGTGLYNEQFF. The CDR3, as DNA: TGCAGCGTTGACCAATCCGGGACAGGGCTCTACAATGAGCAGTTCTTC.

This chain connects TRBV5-6 to TRBJ2-3; TRBD1 might be the D (5 bases). Germline V gene lookup returns CDR1 SGHDT and CDR2 YYEEEE. Trimming left V 2 bases short and J 2 bases short, with 12 bases between. The CDR3 spans 15 residues. The CDR3 sequence is CASSFKAGSTDTQYF. CDR3 DNA sequence: TGTGCCAGCAGCTTCAAGGCAGGGTCCACAGATACGCAGTATTTT.

V is TRBV12-3 or TRBV12-4 and J is TRBJ2-4; D might be TRBD2 (6 bases). The CDR3 covers 18 residues. V was cut by 2 bases and J by 0 bases, with 17 bases left in between. CDR3 in DNA: TGTGCCAGCAGTTTATTGGCACCCGGGGGTATAGCCAAAAACATTCAGTACTTC. Its protein is CASSLLAPGGIAKNIQYF.

The V and J genes are TRBV7-2 and TRBJ1-4, with D unclear. The germline gives CDR1 SGHTA, CDR2 FQGNSA. This CDR3 region has 13 residues. Between the trimmed V and J ends, which lost 6 bases and 3 bases, there was a span of 8 bases. CDR3 coding DNA: TGTGCCAGCAGACCGGGTTCTAATGAAAAACTGTTTTTT. This translates into CASRPGSNEKLFF.

The chain couples TRBV20-1 to TRBJ2-7, with D possibly being TRBD1 or TRBD2 (5 bases each). Germline assignment: CDR1 DFQATT and CDR2 SNEGSKA (reference sequence). Trimming took off 3 bases at V and 3 bases at J, with 9 bases between the two ends. The CDR3 loop spans 12 amino acids. The CDR3 here is CSASGDLYEQYF. Here the CDR3 DNA reads TGCAGTGCTAGCGGGGACCTCTACGAGCAGTACTTC.

The sample holds many counts of this clonotype. The chain uses TRBV4-2 and TRBJ2-4; TRBD1 agrees at 8 bases. Germline CDR1 LGHNA, CDR2 YNFKEQ. The junction had 0 bases not matched to a gene; V was cut back by 1 base and J by 1 base. The CDR3 loop spans 15 amino acids. The DNA for the CDR3 is TGTGCCAGCAGCCAAGGACAGGGGGCCAAAAACATTCAGTACTTC. Protein sequence: CASSQGQGAKNIQYF.

The chain employs TRBV6-4 and TRBJ2-1; no reliable D call. This CDR3 has 13 amino acids. The V end lost 2 bases, the J end lost 5 bases, and 7 bases lay between the germline ends. Germline CDR1 is MRHNA and CDR2 is SNTAGT. CDR3 sequence reads: CASSDREHNEQFF. The CDR3 DNA reads as TGTGCCAGCAGTGACAGGGAACACAATGAGCAGTTCTTC.